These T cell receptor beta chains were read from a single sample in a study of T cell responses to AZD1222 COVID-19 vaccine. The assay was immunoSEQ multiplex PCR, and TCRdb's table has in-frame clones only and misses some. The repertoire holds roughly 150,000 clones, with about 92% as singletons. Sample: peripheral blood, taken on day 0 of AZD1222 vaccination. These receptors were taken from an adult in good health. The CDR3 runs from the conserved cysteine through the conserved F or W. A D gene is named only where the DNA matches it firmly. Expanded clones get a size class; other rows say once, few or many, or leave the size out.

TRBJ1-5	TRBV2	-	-	TGTGCCAGCAGTGTAATGAGGGTCAATCAGCCCCAGCATTTT	CASSVMRVNQPQHF
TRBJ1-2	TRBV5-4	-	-	TGTGCCAGCAGCTTGGTTTACGTAGGGGGGGATAGGGGATATGGCTACACCTTC	CASSLVYVGGDRGYGYTF
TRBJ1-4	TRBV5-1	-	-	TGCGCCAGCAGCTTGACAGTTACAGTCGAAAAACTGTTTTTT	CASSLTVTVEKLFF
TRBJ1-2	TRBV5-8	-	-	TGTGCCAGCAGCTTGGGACAGATTAACTATGGCTACACCTTC	CASSLGQINYGYTF
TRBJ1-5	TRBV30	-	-	TGTGCCTGGAGTGCCCTCGGGGGCGATCAGCCCCAGCATTTT	CAWSALGGDQPQHF
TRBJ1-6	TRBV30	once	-	TGTGCCTGGAGGGTAGTGTGGTTGGATAATTCACCCCTCCACTTT	CAWRVVWLDNSPLHF
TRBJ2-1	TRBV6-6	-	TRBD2	TGTGCCAGCAGTCGATTTGTGAAGCGGGGGGCCGAAATCAACTACAATGAGCAGTTCTTC	CASSRFVKRGAEINYNEQFF
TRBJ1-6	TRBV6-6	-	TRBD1	TGTGCCAGCTGGGACAGGGGTGGGAATTCACCCCTCCACTTT	CASWDRGGNSPLHF
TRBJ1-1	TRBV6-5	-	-	TGTGCCAGCAGTAGCTACAGGAACACTGAAGCTTTCTTT	CASSSYRNTEAFF
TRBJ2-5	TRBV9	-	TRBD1	TGTGCCAGCAGCGCTAGCCTTGTAGGGGGCTCAGGGGAGACCCAGTACTTC	CASSASLVGGSGETQYF
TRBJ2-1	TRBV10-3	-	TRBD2	TGTGCCATCAATACCGTAGCGGGGATGAACAATGAGCAGTTCTTC	CAINTVAGMNNEQFF
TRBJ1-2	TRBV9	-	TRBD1	TGTGCCAGCAGCGCAGGGACAGGGACGGGCTACACCTTC	CASSAGTGTGYTF
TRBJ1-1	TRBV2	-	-	TGTGCCAGCCTCGGGGGATCTTACACTGAAGCTTTCTTT	CASLGGSYTEAFF
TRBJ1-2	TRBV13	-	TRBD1	TGTGCCAGCAGCTGGACAGGGGTCTATGGCTACACCTTC	CASSWTGVYGYTF
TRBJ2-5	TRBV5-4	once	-	TGTGCCAGCAGCCAAGGGGACGTAAAAGAGACCCAGTACTTC	CASSQGDVKETQYF
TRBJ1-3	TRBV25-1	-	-	TGTGCCAGCAGTCCCCTGGGAAACACCATATATTTT	CASSPLGNTIYF
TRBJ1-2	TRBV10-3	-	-	TGTGCCACCGACCCGTCGGGGGGTACGGATGGCTACACCTTC	CATDPSGGTDGYTF
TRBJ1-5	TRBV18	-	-	TGTGCCAGCTCACACGGGGATCGACAGCCCCAGCATTTT	CASSHGDRQPQHF
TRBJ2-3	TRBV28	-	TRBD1	TGTGCCAGCAGTCGGACAGGGGGGTCCACAGATACGCAGTATTTT	CASSRTGGSTDTQYF
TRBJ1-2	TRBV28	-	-	TGTGCCAGCAGTCCTTACACCGATGGCTACACCTTC	CASSPYTDGYTF
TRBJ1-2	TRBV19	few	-	TGTGCCACCTGGGTCGGGGGCGCGTATGGCTACACCTTC	CATWVGGAYGYTF
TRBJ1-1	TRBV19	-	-	TGTGCCAGTAGTATTGTCCGCGGGAACACTGAAGCTTTCTTT	CASSIVRGNTEAFF
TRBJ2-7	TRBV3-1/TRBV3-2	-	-	TGTGCCAGCAGCCCCCGCCTTAACCCCCCTTCTATCTACGAGCAGTACTTC	CASSPRLNPPSIYEQYF
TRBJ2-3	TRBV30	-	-	TGTGCCTGGAGTATCGGGGGAAGCACAGATACGCAGTATTTT	CAWSIGGSTDTQYF
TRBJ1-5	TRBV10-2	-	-	TGCGCCAGCAGTGAGAACTTCGGACCTTATAGCAATCAGCCCCAGCATTTT	CASSENFGPYSNQPQHF
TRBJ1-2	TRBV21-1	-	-	TGTGCCAGCTTGAGCGAGGGACAGGCCGCAGATGGCTACACCTTC	CASLSEGQAADGYTF
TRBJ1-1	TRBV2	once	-	TGTGCCAAGCGACAGGAGGTCGCTGAAGCTTTCTTT	CAKRQEVAEAFF
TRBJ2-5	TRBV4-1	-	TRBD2	TGCGCCAGCAGCCATTCCAGGGTGACTAGCGGGGTGCAAGAGACCCAGTACTTC	CASSHSRVTSGVQETQYF
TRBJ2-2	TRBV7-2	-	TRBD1	TGTGCCAGCAGCGCAGGGGGCGGTCGTACCGGGGAGCTGTTTTTT	CASSAGGGRTGELFF
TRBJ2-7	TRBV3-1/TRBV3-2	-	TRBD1	TGTGCCAGCAGCCAGGGGGGACAGGTGTTCCACGAGCAGTACTTC	CASSQGGQVFHEQYF
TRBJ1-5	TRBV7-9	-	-	TGTGCCAGCAGCCTACACCTCAATCAGCCCCAGCATTTT	CASSLHLNQPQHF
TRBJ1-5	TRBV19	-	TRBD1	TGTGCCAGTAGTATAGGGGGGACAGGGGTTGGGCAGCCCCAGCATTTT	CASSIGGTGVGQPQHF
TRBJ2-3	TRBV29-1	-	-	TGCAGCGCCGATCGTTTCCGGGGGATCACAGATACGCAGTATTTT	CSADRFRGITDTQYF
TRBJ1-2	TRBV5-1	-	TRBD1	TGCGCCAGCAGCCCCGGACAGGGGGTCGGCTACACCTTC	CASSPGQGVGYTF
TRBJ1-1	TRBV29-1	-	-	TGCAGCGTTGTACGGGGAAGGACTGAAGCTTTCTTT	CSVVRGRTEAFF
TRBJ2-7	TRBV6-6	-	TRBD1	TGTGCCAGCAGGGGACCCGACAGGGACTACGAGCAGTACTTC	CASRGPDRDYEQYF
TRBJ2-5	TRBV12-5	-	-	TGTGCTAGTGCCCGGGGTGGGGGGGAGACCCAGTACTTC	CASARGGGETQYF
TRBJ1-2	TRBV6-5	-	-	TGTGCCAGCACCCAGGGGAGTCGCGGCTACACCTTC	CASTQGSRGYTF